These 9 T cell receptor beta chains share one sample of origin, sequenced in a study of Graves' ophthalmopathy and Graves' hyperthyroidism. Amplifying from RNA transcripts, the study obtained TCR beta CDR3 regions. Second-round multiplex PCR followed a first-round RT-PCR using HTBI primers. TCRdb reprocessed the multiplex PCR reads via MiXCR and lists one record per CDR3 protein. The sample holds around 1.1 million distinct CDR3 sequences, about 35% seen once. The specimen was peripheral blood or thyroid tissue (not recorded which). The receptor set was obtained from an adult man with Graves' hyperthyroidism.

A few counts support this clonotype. Here the CDR3 DNA reads TGTGCCAGCAGCTTGACAGGGTCAGCTTTCTTT. Encoded protein: CASSLTGSAFF. V and J are TRBV7-9 and TRBJ1-1, with 7 bases fitting TRBD1. This CDR3 contains 11 residues. J lost 10 bases, V lost 3 bases, and 2 bases had no gene match. Germline CDR1 is SEHNR and CDR2 is FQNEAQ (reference sequence). Looking up the rest from reference TRBV7-9 and TRBJ1-1 gives the full variable domain: DTGVSQNPRHKITKRGQNVTFRCDPISEHNRLYWYRQTLGQGPEFLTYFQNEAQLEKSRLLSDRFSAERPKGSFSTLEIQRTEQGDSAMYLCASSLTGSAFFGQGTRLTVV.

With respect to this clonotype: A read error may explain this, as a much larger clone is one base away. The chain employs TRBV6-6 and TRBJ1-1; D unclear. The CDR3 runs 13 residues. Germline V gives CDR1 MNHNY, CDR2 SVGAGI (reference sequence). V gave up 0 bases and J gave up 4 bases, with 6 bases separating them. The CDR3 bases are TGTGCCAGCAGTTACTCGATCGTCACTGAAGCTTTCTTT. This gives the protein CASSYSIVTEAFF.

CDR3 DNA: TGTGCCAGCAGTGAACGAGGCGGGGGGGCACGAGAGACCCAGTACTTC. This sequence encodes CASSERGGGARETQYF. The chain employs TRBV12-3 or TRBV12-4 and TRBJ2-5; 9 nucleotides agree with TRBD2. This CDR3 contains 16 residues. The V gene end was trimmed by 5 bases and the J gene end by 4 bases; junction bases not matched to a gene: 11.

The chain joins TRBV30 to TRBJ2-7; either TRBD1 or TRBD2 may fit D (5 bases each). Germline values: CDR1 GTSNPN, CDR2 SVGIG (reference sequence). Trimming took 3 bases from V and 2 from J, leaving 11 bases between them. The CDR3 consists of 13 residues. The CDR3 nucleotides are TGTGCCTGGAGGCGGCAGGGAGCCTACGAGCAGTACTTC. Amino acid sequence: CAWRRQGAYEQYF.

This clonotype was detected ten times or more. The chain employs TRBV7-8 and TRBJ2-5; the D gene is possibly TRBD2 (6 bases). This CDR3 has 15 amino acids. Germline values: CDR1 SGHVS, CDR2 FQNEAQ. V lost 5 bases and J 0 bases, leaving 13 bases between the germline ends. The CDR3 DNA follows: TGTGCCAGCAGCACGATGCTAGCGAACCAAGAGACCCAGTACTTC. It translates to CASSTMLANQETQYF.

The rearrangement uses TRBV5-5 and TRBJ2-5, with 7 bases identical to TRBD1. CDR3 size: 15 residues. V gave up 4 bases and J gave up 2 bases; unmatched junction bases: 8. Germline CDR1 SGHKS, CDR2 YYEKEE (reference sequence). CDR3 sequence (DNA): TGTGCCAGCAGCCTATATGGGACAGATCAAGAGACCCAGTACTTC. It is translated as CASSLYGTDQETQYF.

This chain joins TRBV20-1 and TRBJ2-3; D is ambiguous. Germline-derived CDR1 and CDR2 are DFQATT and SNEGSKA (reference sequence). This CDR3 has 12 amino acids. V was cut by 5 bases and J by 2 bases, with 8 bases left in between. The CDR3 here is CSAWGTTDTQYF. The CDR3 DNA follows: TGCAGTGCTTGGGGTACCACAGATACGCAGTATTTT.

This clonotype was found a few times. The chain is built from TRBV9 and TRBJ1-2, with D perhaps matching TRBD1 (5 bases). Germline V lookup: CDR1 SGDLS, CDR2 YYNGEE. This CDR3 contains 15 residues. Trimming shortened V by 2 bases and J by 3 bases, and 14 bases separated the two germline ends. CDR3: CASSVGGGRDYGYTF. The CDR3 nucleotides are TGTGCCAGCAGCGTTGGGGGAGGGCGGGACTATGGCTACACCTTC.

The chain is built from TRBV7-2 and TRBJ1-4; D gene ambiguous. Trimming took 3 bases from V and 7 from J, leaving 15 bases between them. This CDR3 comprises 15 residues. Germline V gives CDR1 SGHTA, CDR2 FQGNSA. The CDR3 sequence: CASSFGSREGEKLFF. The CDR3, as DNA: TGTGCCAGCAGCTTCGGGTCCCGGGAGGGTGAAAAACTGTTTTTT.